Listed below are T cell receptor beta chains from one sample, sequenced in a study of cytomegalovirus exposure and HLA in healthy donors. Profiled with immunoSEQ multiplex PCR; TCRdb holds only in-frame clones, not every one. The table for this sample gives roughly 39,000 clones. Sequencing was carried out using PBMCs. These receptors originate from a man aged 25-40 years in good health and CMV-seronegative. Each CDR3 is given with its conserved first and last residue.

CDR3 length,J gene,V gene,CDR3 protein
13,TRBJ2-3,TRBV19,CAVTGLSTDTQYF
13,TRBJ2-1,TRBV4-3,CASSQGIYNEQFF
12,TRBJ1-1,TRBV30,CAWNRGDTEAFF
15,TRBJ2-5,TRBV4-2,CASSQDGQNQETQYF
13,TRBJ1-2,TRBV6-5,CASSSRALYGYTF
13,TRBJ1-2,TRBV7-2,CASSLAVNYGYTF
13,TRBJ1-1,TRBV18,CASSPDRGTEAFF
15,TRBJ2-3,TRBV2,CASRTSGDPTDTQYF
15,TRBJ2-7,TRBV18,CASSPTSGGSYEQYF
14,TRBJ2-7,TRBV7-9,CASSLKGYAYEQYF
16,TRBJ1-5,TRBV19,CASSIAGGSGNQPQHF
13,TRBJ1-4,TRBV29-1,CSVRGGVNEKLFF
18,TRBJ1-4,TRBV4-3,CASSQDWEGDATNEKLFF
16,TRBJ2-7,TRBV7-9,CASSTVAGTHVYEQYF
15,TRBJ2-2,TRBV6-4,CASRPDRGRTGELFF
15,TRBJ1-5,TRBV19,CASSPTGGGNQPQHF
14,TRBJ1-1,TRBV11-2,CASSPSGGWTEAFF
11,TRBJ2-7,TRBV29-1,CSVGGSYEQYF
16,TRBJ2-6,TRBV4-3,CASSQETGSGANVLTF
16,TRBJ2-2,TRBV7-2,CASSLRGLVNTGELFF
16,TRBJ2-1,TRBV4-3,CASSQDGQASYNEQFF
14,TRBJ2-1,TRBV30,CAWTTSGVYNEQFF
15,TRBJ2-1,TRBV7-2,CASRWTSGSRDEQFF
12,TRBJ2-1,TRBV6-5,CASGTGDNEQFF
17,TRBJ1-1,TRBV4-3,CASSHLLGQGGDTEAFF
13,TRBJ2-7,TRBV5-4,CASSLGGLGVQYF
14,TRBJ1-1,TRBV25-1,CASSELRTGGEAFF
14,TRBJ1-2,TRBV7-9,CASSLGLVNYGYTF
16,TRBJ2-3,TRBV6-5,CASSYLIAGGPDTQYF
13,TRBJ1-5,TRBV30,CAWSEAGGQPQHF
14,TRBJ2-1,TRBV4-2,CASSQDGTSGSQFF
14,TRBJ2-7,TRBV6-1,CASGLAGHSYEQYF
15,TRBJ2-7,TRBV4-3,CASSQDLAGPYEQYF
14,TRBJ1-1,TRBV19,CASSIEGRDTEAFF
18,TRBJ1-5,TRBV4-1,CASSQDSGGPYSNQPQHF
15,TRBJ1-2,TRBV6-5,CASSYGSTGSRGYTF
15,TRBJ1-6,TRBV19,CASSPQTGARSPLHF
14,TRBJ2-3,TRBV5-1,CASSLSSGPDTQYF
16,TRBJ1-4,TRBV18,CASAPLRGGTNEKLFF
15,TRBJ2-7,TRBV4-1,CASSLGQASSYEQYF
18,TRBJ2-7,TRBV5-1,CASSLIPGLAGGAYEQYF
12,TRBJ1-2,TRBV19,CAVTGDSDGYTF
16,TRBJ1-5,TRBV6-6,CASSYAPLGLNQPQHF
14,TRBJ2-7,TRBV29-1,CSVETAGVRYEQYF
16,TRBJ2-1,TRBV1,CTSSQDTGSSYNEQFF